The clone carrying this T cell receptor beta chain was counted only a few times. Its antigen remains unidentified. Germline V gives CDR1 MDHEN, CDR2 SYDVKM. The CDR3 loop spans 14 amino acids. Trimming took off 5 bases at V and 3 bases at J, with 14 bases between the two ends. The data belong to a study of beta chain features in type 1 diabetes. Across the whole study: Healthy donors and patients had similar age, gender and cell yields. Findings and limits, study-wide: Among all four CD4+ subsets, Type 1 diabetes patients had TCRB CDR3s that were moderately but significantly shorter. Compared with healthy donors, patients appeared to share more similar naive, central memory and regulatory TCRB repertoires. There were fewer insertions and more deletions at the VDJ junctions of type 1 diabetes patients.

Reverse transcribing all isolated RNA meant expressed TCRB transcripts were sequenced. Sequenced naive, central memory and regulatory T cell samples produced an average of around 3.8 million reads. Profiling relied on immunoSEQ multiplex PCR, and the TCRdb table lists in-frame clones only, not all of them. The data show over 300,000 clones, with around 8.5% seen just once and 1% held by the top ten. Specimen: central memory CD4+ T cells from blood. The clonotype comes from a man aged 25-40 years with type 1 diabetes. The chain is built from TRBV28 and TRBJ2-7, with a tentative D call TRBD1 (8 bases). The CDR3 nucleotides are TGTGCCAGCAGTCAGACAGGGGAGGGCTACGAGCAGTACTTC. Translation: CASSQTGEGYEQYF. Combining the CDR3 with reference TRBV28 and TRBJ2-7 gives the whole variable domain DVKVTQSSRYLVKRTGEKVFLECVQDMDHENMFWYRQDPGLGLRLIYFSYDVKMKEKGDIPEGYSVSREKKERFSLILESASTNQTSMYLCASSQTGEGYEQYFGPGTRLTVT.